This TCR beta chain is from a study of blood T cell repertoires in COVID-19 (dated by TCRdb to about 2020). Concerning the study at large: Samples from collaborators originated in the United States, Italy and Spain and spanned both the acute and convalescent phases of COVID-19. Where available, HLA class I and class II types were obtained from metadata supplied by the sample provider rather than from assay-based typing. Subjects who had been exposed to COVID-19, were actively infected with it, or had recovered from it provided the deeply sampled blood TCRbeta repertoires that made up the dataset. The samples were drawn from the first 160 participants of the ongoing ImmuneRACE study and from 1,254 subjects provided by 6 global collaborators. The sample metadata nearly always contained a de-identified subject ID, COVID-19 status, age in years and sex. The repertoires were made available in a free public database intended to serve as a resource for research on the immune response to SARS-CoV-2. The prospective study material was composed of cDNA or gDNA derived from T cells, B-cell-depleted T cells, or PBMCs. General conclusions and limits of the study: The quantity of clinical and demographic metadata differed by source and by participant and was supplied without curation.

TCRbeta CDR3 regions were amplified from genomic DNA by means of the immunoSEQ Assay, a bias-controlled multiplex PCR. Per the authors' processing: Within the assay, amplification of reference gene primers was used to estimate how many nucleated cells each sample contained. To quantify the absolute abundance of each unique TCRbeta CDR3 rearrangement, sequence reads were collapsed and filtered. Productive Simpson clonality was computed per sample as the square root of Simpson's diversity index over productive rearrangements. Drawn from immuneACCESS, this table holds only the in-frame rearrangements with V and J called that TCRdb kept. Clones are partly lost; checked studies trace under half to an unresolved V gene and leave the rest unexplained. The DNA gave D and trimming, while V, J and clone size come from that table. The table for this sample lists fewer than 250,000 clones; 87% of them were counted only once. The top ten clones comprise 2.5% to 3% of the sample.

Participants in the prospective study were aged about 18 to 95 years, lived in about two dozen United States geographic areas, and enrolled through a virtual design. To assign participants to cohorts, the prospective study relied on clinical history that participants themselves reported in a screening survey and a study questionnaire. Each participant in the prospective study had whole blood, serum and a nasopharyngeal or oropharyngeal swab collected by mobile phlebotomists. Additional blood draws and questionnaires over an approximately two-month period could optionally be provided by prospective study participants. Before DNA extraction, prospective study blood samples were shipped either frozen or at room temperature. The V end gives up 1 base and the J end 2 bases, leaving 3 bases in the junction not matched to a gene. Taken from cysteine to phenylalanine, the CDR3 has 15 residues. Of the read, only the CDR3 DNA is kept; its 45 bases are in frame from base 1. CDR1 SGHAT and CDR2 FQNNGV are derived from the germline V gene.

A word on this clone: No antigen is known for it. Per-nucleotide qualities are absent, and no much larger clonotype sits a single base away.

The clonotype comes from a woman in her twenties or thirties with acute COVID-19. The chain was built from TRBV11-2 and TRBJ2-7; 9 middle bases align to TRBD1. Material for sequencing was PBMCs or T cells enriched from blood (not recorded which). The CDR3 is CASSLGTGDAYEQYF. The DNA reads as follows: TGTGCCAGCAGCTTAGGGACAGGGGATGCCTACGAGCAGTACTTC.